This TCR beta chain was recorded in a study of T cell repertoires in cytomegalovirus infection. As for the study in general: Peptides in the study included HLA-C-restricted and HLA-B-restricted CMV epitopes. Evidence of both CMV infection and a matching HLA type came from public TCR beta signatures.

Study findings and constraints: It was HLA-C-restricted CMV-specific TCR beta clonotypes that dominated the response ex vivo. The study identified carriers of CMV plus the relevant HLA from cumulative public TCR beta family frequency.

Trimming cost V 7 bases and J 2 bases, with 12 bases left between them. Germline V gives CDR1 MNHNS, CDR2 SASEGT. This CDR3 comprises 14 residues. MiXCR, applied by TCRdb to the reads, yields one record per CDR3 protein. The table includes around 800,000 distinct CDR3 sequences, around a third detected once. Concerning this clonotype: Its antigen is not identified.

This specimen was cultured CD8+ T cells from PBMCs, taken from culture after CMV antigen stimulation. The sequence was collected from a human donor in good health (CMV status not recorded). Some clones in this sample may be carry-over from other donors' samples. The chain has TRBV6-1 and TRBJ1-5, with D possibly matching TRBD1 (5 bases). CDR3 sequence: CASIEGRCNQPQHF. The CDR3 DNA sequence: TGTGCCAGCATTGAGGGGCGATGCAATCAGCCCCAGCATTTT.